Shown below are 3 T cell receptor beta chains from a single sample sequenced in a study of cytomegalovirus exposure and HLA in healthy donors. 60 Vbeta and 13 Jbeta primers were used in PCR. TCRdb keeps only in-frame clones here, not all; method: immunoSEQ multiplex PCR. The sample has around 80,000 clones, 10% seen once. The specimen was PBMCs. The receptors were gathered from a man in his 60s in good health and CMV-seropositive.

V is TRBV10-3 and J is TRBJ2-6; TRBD2 might be the D (5 bases). Deletions cut 10 bases from V and 0 bases from J, with 16 bases between. Germline V gene data show CDR1 as ENHRY and CDR2 as SYGVKD. CDR3 length equals 16 residues. The CDR3 nucleotides are TGTGCCACCAAAGAGGGCAGAGACTCTGGGGCCAACGTCCTGACTTTC. Translation: CATKEGRDSGANVLTF.

This clone appeared a few times. The CDR3 loop is CASSELGTGRYEQYV. DNA for the CDR3: TGTGCCAGCAGTGAACTTGGGACAGGGAGATACGAGCAGTACGTC. The rearrangement joins TRBV2 to TRBJ2-7; 9 bases fit TRBD1. Germline V gene data show CDR1 as SNHLY and CDR2 as FYNNEI. V lost 2 bases to trimming and J lost 4 bases; unmatched junction nucleotides: 6. The CDR3 is 15 amino acids.

The chain links TRBV9 to TRBJ2-3; 7 nucleotides line up with TRBD1. CDR1 and CDR2 from the germline V gene are SGDLS and YYNGEE. V gave up 3 bases and J gave up 3 bases; unmatched junction bases: 1. The CDR3 sequence is 13 residues long. Here the CDR3 DNA reads TGTGCCAGCAGCGAGGGGGCGACAGATACGCAGTATTTT. It translates to CASSEGATDTQYF.